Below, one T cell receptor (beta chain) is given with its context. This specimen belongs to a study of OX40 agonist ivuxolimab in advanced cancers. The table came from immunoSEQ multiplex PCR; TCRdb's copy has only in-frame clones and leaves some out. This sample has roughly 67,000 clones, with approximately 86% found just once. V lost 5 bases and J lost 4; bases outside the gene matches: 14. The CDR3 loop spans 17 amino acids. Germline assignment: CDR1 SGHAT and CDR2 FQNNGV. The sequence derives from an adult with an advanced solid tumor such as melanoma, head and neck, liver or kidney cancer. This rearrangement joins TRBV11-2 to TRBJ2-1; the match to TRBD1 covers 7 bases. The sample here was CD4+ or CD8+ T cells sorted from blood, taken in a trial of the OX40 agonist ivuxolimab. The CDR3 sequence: CASSHPFGQGVYNEQFF. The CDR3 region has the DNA TGTGCCAGCAGCCATCCATTCGGGCAGGGGGTGTACAATGAGCAGTTCTTC.